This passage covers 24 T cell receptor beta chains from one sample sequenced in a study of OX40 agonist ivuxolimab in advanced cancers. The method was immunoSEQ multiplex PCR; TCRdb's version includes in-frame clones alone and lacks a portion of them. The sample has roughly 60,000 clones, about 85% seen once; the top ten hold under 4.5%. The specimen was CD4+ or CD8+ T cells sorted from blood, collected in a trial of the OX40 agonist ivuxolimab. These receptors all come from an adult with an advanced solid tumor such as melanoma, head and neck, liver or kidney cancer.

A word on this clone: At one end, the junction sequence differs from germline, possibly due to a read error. CDR3 amino acids: CVSSEASSSGNTIYF. The CDR3 DNA sequence: TGTGTCAGCAGTGAAGCGTCGAGCTCTGGAAACACCATATATTTT. The J gene is TRBJ1-3, the V gene TRBV6-1, with no clear D. CDR3 length equals 15 residues. Germline loops: CDR1 MNHNS, CDR2 SASEGT.

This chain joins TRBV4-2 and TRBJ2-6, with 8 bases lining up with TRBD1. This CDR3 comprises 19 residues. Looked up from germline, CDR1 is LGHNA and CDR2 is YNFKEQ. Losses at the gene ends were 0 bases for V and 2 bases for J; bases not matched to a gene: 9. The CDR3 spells CASSQDQGAGGAGANVLTF. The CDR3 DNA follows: TGTGCCAGCAGCCAAGATCAAGGAGCAGGGGGCGCTGGGGCCAACGTCCTGACTTTC.

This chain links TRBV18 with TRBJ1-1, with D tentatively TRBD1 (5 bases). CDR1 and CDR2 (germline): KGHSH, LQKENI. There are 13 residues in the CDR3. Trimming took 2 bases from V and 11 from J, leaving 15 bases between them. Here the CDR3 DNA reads TGTGCCAGCTCACCAGTCGGGGCCCTGGGGGCTTTCTTT. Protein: CASSPVGALGAFF.

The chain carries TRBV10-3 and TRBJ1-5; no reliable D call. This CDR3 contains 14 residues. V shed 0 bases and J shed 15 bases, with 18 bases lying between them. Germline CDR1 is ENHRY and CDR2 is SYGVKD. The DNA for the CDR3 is TGTGCCATCAGTGAGTCGGGTAAGCAGCCATTGCGGCATTTT. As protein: CAISESGKQPLRHF.

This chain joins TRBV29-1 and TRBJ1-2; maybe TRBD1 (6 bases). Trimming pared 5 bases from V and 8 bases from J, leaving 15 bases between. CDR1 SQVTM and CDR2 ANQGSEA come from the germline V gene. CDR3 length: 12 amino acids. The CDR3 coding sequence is TGCAGCGTTTCCTCGACAGGTGCGGGCTACACCTTC. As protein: CSVSSTGAGYTF.

This CDR3 reads CASSSTGTEKNTEAFF. As DNA, the CDR3 is TGTGCCAGCTCCTCCACCGGGACTGAGAAGAACACTGAAGCTTTCTTT. The chain links TRBV18 to TRBJ1-1; perhaps TRBD1 as D (5 bases). The V gene's germline CDR1 is KGHSH and CDR2 LQKENI. V dropped 6 bases and J dropped 1 base, with 18 bases sitting between them. The CDR3 is 16 residues long.

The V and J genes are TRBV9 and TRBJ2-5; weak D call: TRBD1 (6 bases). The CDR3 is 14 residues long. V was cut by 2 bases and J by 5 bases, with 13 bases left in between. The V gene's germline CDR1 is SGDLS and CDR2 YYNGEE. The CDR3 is CASSVQGLLETQYF. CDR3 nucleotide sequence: TGTGCCAGCAGCGTTCAGGGGTTGTTGGAGACCCAGTACTTC.

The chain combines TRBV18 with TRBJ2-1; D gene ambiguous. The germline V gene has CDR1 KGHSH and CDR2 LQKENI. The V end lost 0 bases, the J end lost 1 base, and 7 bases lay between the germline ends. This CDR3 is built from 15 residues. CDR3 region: CASSPPRTSYNEQFF. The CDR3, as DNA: TGTGCCAGCTCACCACCGAGAACTTCCTACAATGAGCAGTTCTTC.

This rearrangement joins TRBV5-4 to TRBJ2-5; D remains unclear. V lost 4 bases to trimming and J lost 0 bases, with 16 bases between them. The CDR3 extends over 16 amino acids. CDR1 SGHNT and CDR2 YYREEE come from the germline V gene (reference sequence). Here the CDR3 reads CASSNYASSYQETQYF. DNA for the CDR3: TGTGCCAGCAGCAATTATGCTTCCAGCTACCAAGAGACCCAGTACTTC.

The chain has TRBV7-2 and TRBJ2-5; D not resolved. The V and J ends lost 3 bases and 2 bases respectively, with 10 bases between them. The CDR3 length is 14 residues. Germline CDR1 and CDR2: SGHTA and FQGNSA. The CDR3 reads CASSFGAEQETQYF. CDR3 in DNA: TGTGCCAGCAGCTTTGGTGCGGAACAAGAGACCCAGTACTTC.

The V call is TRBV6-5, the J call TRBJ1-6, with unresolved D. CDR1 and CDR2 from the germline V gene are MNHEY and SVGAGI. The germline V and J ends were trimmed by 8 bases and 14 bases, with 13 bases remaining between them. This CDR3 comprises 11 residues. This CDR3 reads CASRMGGALHF. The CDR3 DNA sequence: TGTGCCAGCCGTATGGGTGGGGCCCTCCACTTT.

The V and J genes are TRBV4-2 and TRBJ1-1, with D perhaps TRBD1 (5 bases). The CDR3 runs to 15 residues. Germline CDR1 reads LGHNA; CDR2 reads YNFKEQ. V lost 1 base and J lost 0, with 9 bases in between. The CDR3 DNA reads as TGTGCCAGCAGCCAAGGGACAAGCCTGAACACTGAAGCTTTCTTT. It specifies CASSQGTSLNTEAFF.

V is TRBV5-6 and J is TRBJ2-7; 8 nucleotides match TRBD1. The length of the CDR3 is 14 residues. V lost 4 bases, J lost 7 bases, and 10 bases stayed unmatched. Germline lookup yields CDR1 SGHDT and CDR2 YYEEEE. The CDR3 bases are TGTGCCAGCAGCCGTCAGGGGGCGACGTGGGAGCAGTACTTC. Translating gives CASSRQGATWEQYF.

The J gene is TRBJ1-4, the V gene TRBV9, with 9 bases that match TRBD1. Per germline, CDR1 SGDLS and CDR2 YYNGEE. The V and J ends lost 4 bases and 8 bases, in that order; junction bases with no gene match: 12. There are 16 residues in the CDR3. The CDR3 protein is CASSPHRTGVGEKLFF. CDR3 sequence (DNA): TGTGCCAGCAGCCCACATAGGACAGGGGTCGGGGAAAAACTGTTTTTT.

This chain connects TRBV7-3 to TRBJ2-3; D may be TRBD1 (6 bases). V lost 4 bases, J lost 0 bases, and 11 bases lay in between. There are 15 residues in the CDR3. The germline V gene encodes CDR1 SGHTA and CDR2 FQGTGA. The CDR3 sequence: CASSSPDSSTDTQYF. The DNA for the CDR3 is TGTGCCAGCAGCTCCCCGGACAGTAGCACAGATACGCAGTATTTT.

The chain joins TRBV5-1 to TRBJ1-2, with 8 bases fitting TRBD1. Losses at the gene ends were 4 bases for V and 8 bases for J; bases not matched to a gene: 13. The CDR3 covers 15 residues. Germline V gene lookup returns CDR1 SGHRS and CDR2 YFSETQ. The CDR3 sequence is CASSPSSTGGGGYTF. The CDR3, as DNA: TGCGCCAGCAGCCCATCTAGCACAGGGGGTGGAGGCTACACCTTC.

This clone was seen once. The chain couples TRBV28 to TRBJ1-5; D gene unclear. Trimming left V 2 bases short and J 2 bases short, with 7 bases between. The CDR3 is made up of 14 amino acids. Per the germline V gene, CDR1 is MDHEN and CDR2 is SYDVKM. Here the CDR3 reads CASSLGQGNQPQHF. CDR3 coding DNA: TGTGCCAGCAGTTTAGGGCAAGGCAATCAGCCCCAGCATTTT.

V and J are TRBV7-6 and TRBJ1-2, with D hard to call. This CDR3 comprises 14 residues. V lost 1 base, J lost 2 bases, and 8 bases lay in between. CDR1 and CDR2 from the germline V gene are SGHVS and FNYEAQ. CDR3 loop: CASSLDTGNYGYTF. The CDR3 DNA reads TGTGCCAGCAGCTTAGATACGGGCAACTATGGCTACACCTTC. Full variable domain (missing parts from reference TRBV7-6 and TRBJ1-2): GAGVSQSPRYKVTKRGQDVALRCDPISGHVSLYWYRQALGQGPEFLTYFNYEAQQDKSGLPNDRFSAERPEGSISTLTIQRTEQRDSAMYRCASSLDTGNYGYTFGSGTRLTVV.

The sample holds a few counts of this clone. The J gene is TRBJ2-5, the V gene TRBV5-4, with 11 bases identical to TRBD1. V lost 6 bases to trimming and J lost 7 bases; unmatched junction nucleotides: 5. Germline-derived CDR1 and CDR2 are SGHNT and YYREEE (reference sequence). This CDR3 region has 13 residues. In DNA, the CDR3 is TGTGCCAGCACTCCGGGACAGGGGGGGACCCAGTACTTC. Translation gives CASTPGQGGTQYF.

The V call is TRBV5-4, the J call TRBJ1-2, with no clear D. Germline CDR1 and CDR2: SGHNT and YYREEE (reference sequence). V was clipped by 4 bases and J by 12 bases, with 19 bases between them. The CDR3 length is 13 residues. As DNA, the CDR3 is TGTGCCAGCAGCCAAGACCCCCTCCAGTCCCACACCTTC. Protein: CASSQDPLQSHTF.

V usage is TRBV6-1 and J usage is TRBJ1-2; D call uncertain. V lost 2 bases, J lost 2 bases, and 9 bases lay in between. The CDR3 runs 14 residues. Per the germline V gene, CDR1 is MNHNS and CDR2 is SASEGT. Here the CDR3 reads CASSEMAGNYGYTF. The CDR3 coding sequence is TGTGCCAGCAGTGAAATGGCCGGGAACTATGGCTACACCTTC.

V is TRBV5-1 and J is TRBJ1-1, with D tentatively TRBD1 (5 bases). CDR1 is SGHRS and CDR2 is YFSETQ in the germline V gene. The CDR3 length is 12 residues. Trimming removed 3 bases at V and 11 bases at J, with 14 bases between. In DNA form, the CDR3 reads TGCGCCAGCAGCTCAGGGAGGGAGCGGGCTTTCTTT. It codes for CASSSGRERAFF.

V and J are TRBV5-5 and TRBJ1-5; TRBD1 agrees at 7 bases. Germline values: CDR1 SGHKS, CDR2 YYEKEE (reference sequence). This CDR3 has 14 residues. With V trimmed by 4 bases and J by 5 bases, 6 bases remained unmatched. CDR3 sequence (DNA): TGTGCCAGCAGCCTACAGGGGAGGGATCAGCCCCAGCATTTT. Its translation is CASSLQGRDQPQHF.

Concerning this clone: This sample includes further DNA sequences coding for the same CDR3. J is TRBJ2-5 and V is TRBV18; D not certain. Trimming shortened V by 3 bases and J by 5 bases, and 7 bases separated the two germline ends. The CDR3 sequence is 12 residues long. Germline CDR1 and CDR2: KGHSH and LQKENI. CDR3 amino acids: CASSPLGETQYF. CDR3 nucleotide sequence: TGTGCCAGCTCACCCCTAGGGGAGACCCAGTACTTC.